The 20 T cell receptor beta chains below were found in one sample sequenced in a study of T cell changes during pregnancy in multiple sclerosis. Repertoires were generated with immunoSEQ multiplex PCR, while TCRdb's copy carries only in-frame clones and drops some. The sample has 70,000 to 95,000 clones; just under 95% are singletons. This specimen was peripheral blood, taken in the first trimester of pregnancy. These receptor sequences come from a female donor with multiple sclerosis, enrolled in a pregnancy study.

The chain recombines TRBV18 with TRBJ2-3; 8 nucleotides agree with TRBD2. The CDR3 has 15 amino acids. The germline gives CDR1 KGHSH, CDR2 LQKENI. The junction had 11 bases not matched to a gene; V was cut back by 8 bases and J by 4 bases. The CDR3 is CASPTSEGPPDTQYF. DNA for the CDR3: TGTGCCAGCCCGACTAGCGAGGGGCCCCCAGATACGCAGTATTTT. Using reference TRBV18 and TRBJ2-3 for the parts outside the CDR3, the full variable domain is NAGVMQNPRHLVRRRGQEARLRCSPMKGHSHVYWYRQLPEEGLKFMVYLQKENIIDESGMPKERFSAEFPKEGPSILRIQQVVRGDSAAYFCASPTSEGPPDTQYFGPGTRLTVL.

The rearrangement joins TRBV11-3 to TRBJ2-7, with 7 bases identical to TRBD2. CDR3 length: 14 residues. The V segment lost 0 bases and the J segment 4 bases; nucleotides outside the gene matches: 3. CDR1 and CDR2 from the germline V gene are SGHNT and YENEEA. The CDR3 reads CASSLEGEGYEQYF. In nucleotides, the CDR3 is TGTGCCAGCAGCTTAGAAGGGGAGGGGTACGAGCAGTACTTC.

This rearrangement joins TRBV6-5 to TRBJ2-3, with 8 bases lining up with TRBD2. Trimming took 5 bases from V and 2 from J; bases not matched to a gene: 3. The germline gives CDR1 MNHEY, CDR2 SVGAGI. The CDR3 length is 14 residues. This chain's CDR3 is CASSAGGHTDTQYF. The CDR3 region has the DNA TGTGCCAGCAGTGCGGGGGGCCACACAGATACGCAGTATTTT.

This chain connects TRBV30 to TRBJ2-5; TRBD2 agrees at 11 bases. CDR3 length: 14 residues. The V segment lost 3 bases and the J segment 2 bases; nucleotides outside the gene matches: 2. Per the germline V gene, CDR1 is GTSNPN and CDR2 is SVGIG (reference sequence). The CDR3: CAWSWTSGQETQYF. The CDR3 DNA reads TGTGCCTGGAGCTGGACTAGCGGGCAAGAGACCCAGTACTTC.

The chain links TRBV5-1 to TRBJ2-7, with TRBD1 matching 7 bases. This CDR3 contains 15 residues. V shed 3 bases, J shed 3 bases, and the junction held 9 bases outside the gene matches. Germline CDR1 and CDR2: SGHRS and YFSETQ. The CDR3 nucleotides are TGCGCCAGCAGCTCCAGACAGGGCACCGACTACGAGCAGTACTTC. Its protein is CASSSRQGTDYEQYF.

The gene calls are TRBV7-8 and TRBJ1-2; 7 nucleotides match TRBD1. Per germline, CDR1 SGHVS and CDR2 FQNEAQ. The CDR3 totals 13 residues. The junction had 3 bases not matched to a gene; V was cut back by 4 bases and J by 4 bases. The CDR3 bases are TGTGCCAGCAGCTCCGGGACAGCCTATGGCTACACCTTC. Translated, it gives CASSSGTAYGYTF.

V gene TRBV4-1 combines with J gene TRBJ1-5; the match to TRBD1 covers 7 bases. CDR1 and CDR2 from the germline V gene are MGHRA and YSYEKL. CDR3 length: 15 amino acids. Trimming took 1 base from V and 1 from J; bases not matched to a gene: 1. The DNA of the CDR3 is TGCGCCAGCAGCCAAGGGGGACAGAGCAATCAGCCCCAGCATTTT. Residues: CASSQGGQSNQPQHF.

This clone was detected only once. V is TRBV6-5 and J is TRBJ1-3; D may be TRBD1 (6 bases). The germline V gene has CDR1 MNHEY and CDR2 SVGAGI. The CDR3 has 15 residues. Between the trimmed V and J ends, which lost 4 bases and 6 bases, there was a span of 16 bases. In DNA form, the CDR3 reads TGTGCCAGCAGTTCAGGGGTGGTACTCGAAAACACCATATATTTT. This gives the protein CASSSGVVLENTIYF.

This chain connects TRBV11-2 to TRBJ2-5; TRBD2 agrees at 8 bases. This CDR3 is 16 amino acids long. Germline V CDR1 and CDR2: SGHAT, FQNNGV. The junction had 6 bases not matched to a gene; V was cut back by 1 base and J by 2 bases. The CDR3 DNA sequence: TGTGCCAGCAGCTTAGCCGGGACTAGTCGTCAAGAGACCCAGTACTTC. As protein: CASSLAGTSRQETQYF. The complete variable domain, with remaining parts taken from reference TRBV11-2 and TRBJ2-5, reads EAGVAQSPRYKIIEKRQSVAFWCNPISGHATLYWYQQILGQGPKLLIQFQNNGVVDDSQLPKDRFSAERLKGVDSTLKIQPAKLEDSAVYLCASSLAGTSRQETQYFGPGTRLLVL.

The CDR3 nucleotides read TGCGCCAGCAGCCACCCTACCCAAGCCCGCCAAAAATACGAGCAGTACTTC. This translates into CASSHPTQARQKYEQYF. This rearrangement joins TRBV4-1 to TRBJ2-7; no firm D call. The CDR3 has 17 amino acids. Between the trimmed V and J ends, which lost 3 bases and 4 bases, there was a span of 22 bases. Germline V gene lookup returns CDR1 MGHRA and CDR2 YSYEKL.

The chain couples TRBV29-1 to TRBJ2-3, with TRBD2 matching 11 bases. V lost 4 bases, J lost 5 bases, and 2 bases stayed unmatched. The CDR3 spans 13 residues. Germline V gives CDR1 SQVTM, CDR2 ANQGSEA. DNA of the CDR3: TGCAGCGTTGGACTAGCGGGGCTAGATACGCAGTATTTT. Protein sequence: CSVGLAGLDTQYF.

The chain couples TRBV2 to TRBJ2-2, with 8 positions matching TRBD1. The V and J ends lost 6 bases and 4 bases, in that order; junction bases with no gene match: 13. CDR1 is SNHLY and CDR2 is FYNNEI in the germline V gene. The CDR3 extends over 17 amino acids. The CDR3 nucleotides are TGTGCCAGCAGCTACCCCCCAGGGGGCGTCGGCACCGGGGAGCTGTTTTTT. Translated: CASSYPPGGVGTGELFF.

The V gene is TRBV2, the J gene TRBJ2-3; a weak D match, TRBD2 (6 bases). This CDR3 has 16 residues. CDR1 SNHLY and CDR2 FYNNEI come from the germline V gene. Deletions cut 1 base from V and 0 bases from J, with 11 bases between. CDR3 sequence: CASSEGRGTSTDTQYF. The CDR3 DNA sequence: TGTGCCAGCAGTGAAGGTCGGGGGACTAGCACAGATACGCAGTATTTT.

The rearrangement uses TRBV5-3 and TRBJ1-3; the match to TRBD1 covers 10 bases. TRBV5-3 is an ORF for which the function is uncertain. The CDR3 has 14 amino acids. V dropped 4 bases and J dropped 7; count of bases not matched to a gene: 5. The CDR3 is CARSPGQGGNTIYF. The DNA of the CDR3 is TGTGCCAGAAGCCCCGGACAGGGGGGGAACACCATATATTTT.

The chain uses TRBV11-3 and TRBJ2-1; TRBD2 matches 8 bases. The CDR3 has 17 residues. Trimming took 5 bases from V and 8 from J; bases not matched to a gene: 17. CDR1 and CDR2 (germline): SGHNT, YENEEA. In nucleotides, the CDR3 is TGTGCCAGCAGCGACAGGACTAGCCCAAGGGATGGGGATGAGCAGTTCTTC. This gives the protein CASSDRTSPRDGDEQFF. The entire variable domain, with the rest obtained from reference TRBV11-3 and TRBJ2-1, is as follows: EAGVVQSPRYKIIEKKQPVAFWCNPISGHNTLYWYLQNLGQGPELLIRYENEEAVDDSQLPKDRFSAERLKGVDSTLKIQPAELGDSAVYLCASSDRTSPRDGDEQFFGPGTRLTVL.

This clone is a singleton in its sample. The V call is TRBV9, the J call TRBJ1-3; D remains unclear. This CDR3 spans 15 amino acids. Trimming left V 0 bases short and J 0 bases short, with 7 bases between. The V gene's germline CDR1 is SGDLS and CDR2 YYNGEE. CDR3 nucleotides: TGTGCCAGCAGCGTAGGCGGGGACTCTGGAAACACCATATATTTT. This sequence encodes CASSVGGDSGNTIYF.

The V and J genes are TRBV13 and TRBJ1-1; 8 nucleotides line up with TRBD1. Germline assignment: CDR1 PRHDT and CDR2 FYEKMQ (reference sequence). The CDR3 consists of 15 residues. V was pared by 1 base and J by 10 bases, with 11 bases of the junction left unmatched. The CDR3 bases are TGTGCCAGCAGCTTAGCCTACAGGGGGACCAAGGTAGCTTTCTTT. Translation: CASSLAYRGTKVAFF.

This sequence joins TRBV18 and TRBJ2-7, with 8 positions matching TRBD2. Germline CDR1 reads KGHSH; CDR2 reads LQKENI. The CDR3 spans 17 residues. V lost 3 bases to trimming and J lost 2 bases; unmatched junction nucleotides: 12. In nucleotides, the CDR3 is TGTGCCAGCTCACCTATCTTACCGGGACTAGTCACCTACGAGCAGTACTTC. Its protein product is CASSPILPGLVTYEQYF.

The chain is built from TRBV6-5 and TRBJ1-4; TRBD1 agrees at 9 bases. Germline V gives CDR1 MNHEY, CDR2 SVGAGI. The V and J ends lost 1 base and 5 bases, in that order; junction bases with no gene match: 2. The CDR3 loop spans 15 amino acids. In DNA form, the CDR3 reads TGTGCCAGCAGTTACTACGGACAGGGGAATGAAAAACTGTTTTTT. Amino acid sequence: CASSYYGQGNEKLFF.

The chain employs TRBV5-8 and TRBJ1-2; TRBD1 matches at 11 bases. The germline V gene encodes CDR1 SGHTS and CDR2 YDEGEE. V dropped 4 bases and J dropped 4; count of bases not matched to a gene: 6. CDR3 length: 15 amino acids. DNA for the CDR3: TGTGCCAGCAGCCTGCGGGACAGGGGGGTCTATGGCTACACCTTC. Amino acid sequence: CASSLRDRGVYGYTF.